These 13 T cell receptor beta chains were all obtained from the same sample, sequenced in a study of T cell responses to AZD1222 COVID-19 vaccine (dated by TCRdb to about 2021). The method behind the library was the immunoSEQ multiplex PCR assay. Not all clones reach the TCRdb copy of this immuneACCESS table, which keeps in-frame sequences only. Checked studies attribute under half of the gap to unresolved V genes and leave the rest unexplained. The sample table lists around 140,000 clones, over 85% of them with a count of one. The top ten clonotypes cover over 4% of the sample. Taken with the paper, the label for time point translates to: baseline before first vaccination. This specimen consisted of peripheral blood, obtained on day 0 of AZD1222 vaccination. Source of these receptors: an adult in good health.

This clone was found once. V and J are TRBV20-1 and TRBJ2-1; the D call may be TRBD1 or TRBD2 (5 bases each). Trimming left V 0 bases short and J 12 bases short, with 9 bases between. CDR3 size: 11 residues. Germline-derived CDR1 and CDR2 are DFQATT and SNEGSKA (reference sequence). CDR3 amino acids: CSARDRGVQFF. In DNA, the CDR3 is TGCAGTGCTAGAGATAGGGGAGTGCAGTTCTTC.

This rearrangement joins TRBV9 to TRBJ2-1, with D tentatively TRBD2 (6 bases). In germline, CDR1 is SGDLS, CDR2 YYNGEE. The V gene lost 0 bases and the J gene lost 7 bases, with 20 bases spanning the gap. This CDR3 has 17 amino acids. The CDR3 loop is CASSVEEGRDWENEQFF. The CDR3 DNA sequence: TGTGCCAGCAGCGTAGAGGAGGGCAGGGACTGGGAGAATGAGCAGTTCTTC. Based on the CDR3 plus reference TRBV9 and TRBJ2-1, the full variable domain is DSGVTQTPKHLITATGQRVTLRCSPRSGDLSVYWYQQSLDQGLQFLIQYYNGEERAKGNILERFSAQQFPDLHSELNLSSLELGDSALYFCASSVEEGRDWENEQFFGPGTRLTVL.

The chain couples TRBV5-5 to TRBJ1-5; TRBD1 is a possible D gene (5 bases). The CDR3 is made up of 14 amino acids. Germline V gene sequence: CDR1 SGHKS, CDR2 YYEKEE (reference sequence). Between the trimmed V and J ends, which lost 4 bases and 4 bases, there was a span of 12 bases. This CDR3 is CASSPTGGNQPQHF. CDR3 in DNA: TGTGCCAGCAGCCCGACGGGGGGGAATCAGCCCCAGCATTTT.

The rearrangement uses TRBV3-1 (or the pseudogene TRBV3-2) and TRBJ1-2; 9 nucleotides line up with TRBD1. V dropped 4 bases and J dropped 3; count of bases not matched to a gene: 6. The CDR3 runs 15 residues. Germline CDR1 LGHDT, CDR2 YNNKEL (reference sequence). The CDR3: CASSPNRGLDYGYTF. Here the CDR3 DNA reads TGTGCCAGCAGCCCTAACAGGGGGCTCGACTATGGCTACACCTTC.

In DNA form, the CDR3 reads TGTGCCAGCAGCTTCCGACAGGCCCAAGAGACCCAGTACTTC. It translates to CASSFRQAQETQYF. V is TRBV5-6 and J is TRBJ2-5; maybe TRBD1 (6 bases). This CDR3 spans 14 amino acids. Trimming cost V 2 bases and J 1 base, with 9 bases left between them. The germline V gene has CDR1 SGHDT and CDR2 YYEEEE. Combining the CDR3 with reference TRBV5-6 and TRBJ2-5 gives the whole variable domain DAGVTQSPTHLIKTRGQQVTLRCSPKSGHDTVSWYQQALGQGPQFIFQYYEEEERQRGNFPDRFSGHQFPNYSSELNVNALLLGDSALYLCASSFRQAQETQYFGPGTRLLVL.

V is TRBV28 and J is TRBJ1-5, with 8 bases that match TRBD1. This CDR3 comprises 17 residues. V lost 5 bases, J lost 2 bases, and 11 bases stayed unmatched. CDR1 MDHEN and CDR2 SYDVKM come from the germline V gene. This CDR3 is CASSNSGQGGRNQPQHF. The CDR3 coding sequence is TGTGCCAGCAGTAACAGCGGACAGGGTGGTCGCAATCAGCCCCAGCATTTT. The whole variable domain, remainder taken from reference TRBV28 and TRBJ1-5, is DVKVTQSSRYLVKRTGEKVFLECVQDMDHENMFWYRQDPGLGLRLIYFSYDVKMKEKGDIPEGYSVSREKKERFSLILESASTNQTSMYLCASSNSGQGGRNQPQHFGDGTRLSIL.

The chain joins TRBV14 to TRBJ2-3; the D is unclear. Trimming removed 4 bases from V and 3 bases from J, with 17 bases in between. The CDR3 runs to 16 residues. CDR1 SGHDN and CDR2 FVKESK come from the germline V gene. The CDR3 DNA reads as TGTGCCAGCAGCCGATATCGACGCGAGAGAACAGATACGCAGTATTTT. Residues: CASSRYRRERTDTQYF.

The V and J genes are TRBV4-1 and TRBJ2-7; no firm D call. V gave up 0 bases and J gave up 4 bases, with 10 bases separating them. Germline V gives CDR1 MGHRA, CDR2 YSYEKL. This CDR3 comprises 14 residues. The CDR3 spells CASSQDSIGYEQYF. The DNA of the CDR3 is TGCGCCAGCAGCCAAGATAGCATAGGGTACGAGCAGTACTTC.

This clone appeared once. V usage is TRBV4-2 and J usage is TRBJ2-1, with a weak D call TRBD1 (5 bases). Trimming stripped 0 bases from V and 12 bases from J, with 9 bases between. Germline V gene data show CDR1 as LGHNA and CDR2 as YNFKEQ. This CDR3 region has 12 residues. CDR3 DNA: TGTGCCAGCAGCCAAGACCAGGGTGTGCAGTTCTTC. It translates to CASSQDQGVQFF.

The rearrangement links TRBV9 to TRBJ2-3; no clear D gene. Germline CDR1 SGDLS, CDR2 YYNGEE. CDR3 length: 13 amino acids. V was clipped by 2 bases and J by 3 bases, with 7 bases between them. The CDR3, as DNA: TGTGCCAGCAGCGTTATCCCGACAGATACGCAGTATTTT. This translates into CASSVIPTDTQYF.

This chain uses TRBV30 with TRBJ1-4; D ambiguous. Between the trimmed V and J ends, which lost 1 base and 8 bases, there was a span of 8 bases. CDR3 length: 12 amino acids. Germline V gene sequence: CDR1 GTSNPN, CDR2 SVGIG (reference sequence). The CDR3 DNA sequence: TGTGCCTGGAGTGGGGAGGGCGAAAAACTGTTTTTT. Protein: CAWSGEGEKLFF.

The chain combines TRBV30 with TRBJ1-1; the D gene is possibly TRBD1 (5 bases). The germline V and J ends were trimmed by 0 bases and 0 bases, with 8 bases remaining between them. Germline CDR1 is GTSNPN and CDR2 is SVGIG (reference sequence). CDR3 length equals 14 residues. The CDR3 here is CAWSVRGVNTEAFF. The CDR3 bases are TGTGCCTGGAGTGTACGGGGGGTGAACACTGAAGCTTTCTTT.

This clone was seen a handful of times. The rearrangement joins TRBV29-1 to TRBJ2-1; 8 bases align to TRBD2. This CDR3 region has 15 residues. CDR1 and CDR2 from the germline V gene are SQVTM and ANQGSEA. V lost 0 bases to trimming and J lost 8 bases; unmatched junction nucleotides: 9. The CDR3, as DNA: TGCAGCGTTGAAGATCCCAGCGGGAGTAACTATGAGCAGTTCTTC. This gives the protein CSVEDPSGSNYEQFF.